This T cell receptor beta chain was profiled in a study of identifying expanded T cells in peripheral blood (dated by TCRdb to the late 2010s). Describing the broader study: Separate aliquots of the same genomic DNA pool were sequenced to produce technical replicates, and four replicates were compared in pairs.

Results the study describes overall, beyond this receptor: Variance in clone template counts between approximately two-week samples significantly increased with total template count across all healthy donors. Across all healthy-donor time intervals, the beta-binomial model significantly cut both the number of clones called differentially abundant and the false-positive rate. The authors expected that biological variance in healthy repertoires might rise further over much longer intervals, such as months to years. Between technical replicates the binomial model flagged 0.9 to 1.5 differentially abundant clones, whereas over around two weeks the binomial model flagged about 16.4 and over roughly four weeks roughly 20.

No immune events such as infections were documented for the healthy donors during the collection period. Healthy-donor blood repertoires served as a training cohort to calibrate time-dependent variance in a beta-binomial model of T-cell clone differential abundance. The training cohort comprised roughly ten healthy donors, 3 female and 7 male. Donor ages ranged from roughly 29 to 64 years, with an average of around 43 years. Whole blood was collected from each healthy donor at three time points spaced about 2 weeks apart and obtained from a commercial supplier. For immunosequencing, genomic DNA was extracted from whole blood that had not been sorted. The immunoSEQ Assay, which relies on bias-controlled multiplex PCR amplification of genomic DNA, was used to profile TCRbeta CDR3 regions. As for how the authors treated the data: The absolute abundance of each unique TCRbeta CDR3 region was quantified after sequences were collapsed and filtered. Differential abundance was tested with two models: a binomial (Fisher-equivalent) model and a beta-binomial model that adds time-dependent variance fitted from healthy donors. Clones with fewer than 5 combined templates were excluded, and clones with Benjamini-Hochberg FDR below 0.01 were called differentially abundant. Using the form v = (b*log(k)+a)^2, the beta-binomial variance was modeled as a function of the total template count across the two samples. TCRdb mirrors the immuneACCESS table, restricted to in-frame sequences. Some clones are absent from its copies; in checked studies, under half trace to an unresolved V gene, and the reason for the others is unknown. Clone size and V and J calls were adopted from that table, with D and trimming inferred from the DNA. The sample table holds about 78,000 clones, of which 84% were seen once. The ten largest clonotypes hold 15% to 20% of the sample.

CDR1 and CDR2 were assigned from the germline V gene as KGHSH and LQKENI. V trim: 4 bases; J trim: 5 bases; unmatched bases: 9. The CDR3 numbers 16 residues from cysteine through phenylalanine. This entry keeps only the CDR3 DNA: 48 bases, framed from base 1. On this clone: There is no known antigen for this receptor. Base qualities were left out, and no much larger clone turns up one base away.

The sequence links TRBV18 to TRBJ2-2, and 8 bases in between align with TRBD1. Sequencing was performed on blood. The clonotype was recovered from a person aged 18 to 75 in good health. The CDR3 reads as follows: CASSQQGATGTGELFF. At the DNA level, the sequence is TGTGCCAGCTCACAGCAGGGGGCGACCGGAACCGGGGAGCTGTTTTTT. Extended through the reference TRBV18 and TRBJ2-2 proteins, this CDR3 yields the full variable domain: NAGVMQNPRHLVRRRGQEARLRCSPMKGHSHVYWYRQLPEEGLKFMVYLQKENIIDESGMPKERFSAEFPKEGPSILRIQQVVRGDSAAYFCASSQQGATGTGELFFGEGSRLTVL.